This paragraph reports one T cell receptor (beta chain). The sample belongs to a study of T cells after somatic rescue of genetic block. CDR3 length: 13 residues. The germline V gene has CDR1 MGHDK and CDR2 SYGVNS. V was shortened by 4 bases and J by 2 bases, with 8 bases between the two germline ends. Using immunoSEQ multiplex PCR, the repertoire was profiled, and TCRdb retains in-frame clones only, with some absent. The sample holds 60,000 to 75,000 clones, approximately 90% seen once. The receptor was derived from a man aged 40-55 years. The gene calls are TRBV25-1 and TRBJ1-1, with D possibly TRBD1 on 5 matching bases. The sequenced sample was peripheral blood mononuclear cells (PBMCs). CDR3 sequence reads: CASSAGLNTEAFF. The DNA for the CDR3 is TGTGCCAGCAGTGCGGGACTAAACACTGAAGCTTTCTTT.